This T cell receptor (beta chain) was captured by sequencing in a study of blood T cell repertoires in COVID-19. Study background: Italy, Spain and the United States were the sources of the convalescent and acute COVID-19 samples. In each case, the material was cDNA or gDNA derived from T cells, B-cell-depleted T cells, or PBMCs.

Germline-derived CDR1 and CDR2 are LNHDA and SQIVND (reference sequence). V dropped 7 bases and J dropped 0 bases, with 24 bases sitting between them. This CDR3 has 18 amino acids. Authors' methods: By means of reference gene primer amplification, nucleated cell counts were estimated. Here immunoSEQ multiplex PCR was the method, and the copy in TCRdb shows in-frame clones only, minus some. V and J calls and clone size are those listed in that table; D and trimming were worked out from the DNA. This table has about 250,000 clones, over 80% appearing once. This sequence joins TRBV19 and TRBJ1-1; D is perhaps TRBD1 (6 bases). Source material: peripheral blood. This sequence was found in a man in his forties with acute or convalescent COVID-19. CDR3: CASNLSPGHGYMNTEAFF. DNA for the CDR3: TGTGCCAGTAACCTATCCCCGGGACACGGATACATGAACACTGAAGCTTTCTTT.